The sequence of this T cell receptor beta chain was determined in a study of T-cell memory formation after mild COVID-19. This clonotype was picked up a small number of times. One entry per CDR3 protein, called by TCRdb with MiXCR from the 5' RACE reads. The sample includes more than 300,000 distinct CDR3 sequences, about 13% of them seen just once. CDR3 size: 13 residues. Germline lookup yields CDR1 SGHNT and CDR2 YENEEA. V was cut by 5 bases and J by 2 bases, with 10 bases left in between. This TCR came from a man between 18 and 29 years old who had mild COVID-19 (a few samples of this study predate the infection). Cell type and time point are not known. Sequenced input: PBMCs or a T cell subset sorted from them (not recorded which). The gene calls are TRBV11-3 and TRBJ2-7; D gene uncertain. DNA of the CDR3: TGTGCCAGCAGCCCGATCCGGGCCTACGAGCAGTACGTC. It translates to CASSPIRAYEQYV.